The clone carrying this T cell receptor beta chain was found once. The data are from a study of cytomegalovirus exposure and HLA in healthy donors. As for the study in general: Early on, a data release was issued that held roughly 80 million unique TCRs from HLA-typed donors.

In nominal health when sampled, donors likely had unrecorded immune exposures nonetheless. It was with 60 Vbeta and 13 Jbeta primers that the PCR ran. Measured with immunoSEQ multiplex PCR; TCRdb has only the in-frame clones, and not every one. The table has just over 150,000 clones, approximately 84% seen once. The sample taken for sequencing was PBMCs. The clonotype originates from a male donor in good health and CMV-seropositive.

Written as DNA, the CDR3 is TGTGCCAGCAGCTCTCCAAGAGCGGGAGGGGACAATGAGCAGTTCTTC. It specifies CASSSPRAGGDNEQFF. The chain carries TRBV7-9 and TRBJ2-1, with 10 nucleotides matching TRBD2. V gave up 4 bases and J gave up 5 bases; unmatched junction bases: 8. CDR1 and CDR2 (germline): SEHNR, FQNEAQ (reference sequence). The CDR3 contains 16 residues.